Shown below are 15 T cell receptor beta chains from a single sample sequenced in a study of Ad26.COV2.S vaccination and SARS-CoV-2 variants (dated by TCRdb to the early 2020s). To prepare the library, the immunoSEQ multiplex PCR assay was applied. TCRdb limited this immuneACCESS table to in-frame rearrangements with V and J called. A share of clones is missing; checked studies link under half to unresolved V genes, and the rest is unexplained. In all, the sample holds 300,000 to 400,000 clones, and about 87% of those were seen once. The ten biggest clones cover 6.4% of the sample. The intended sense of this specimen's treatment or condition label: around 19 received Ad26.COV2.S at low or high dose, single or two shots; 5 received placebo; per-sample allocation not given. Repertoires of vaccine and placebo recipients were sequenced from samples collected on day 63 after the first injection. The sample in question was peripheral blood, obtained in a trial of Ad26.COV2.S vaccine versus placebo. These receptors all come from a person between 18 and 65 years old who received the Ad26.COV2.S COVID-19 vaccine or a placebo.

The genes are TRBV6-5 and TRBJ2-3; D might be TRBD2 (5 bases). Deletions cut 6 bases from V and 2 bases from J, with 9 bases between. This CDR3 has 13 residues. Per germline, CDR1 MNHEY and CDR2 SVGAGI. This chain's CDR3 is CASRERYTDTQYF. CDR3 bases: TGTGCCAGCAGGGAGCGGTACACAGATACGCAGTATTTT.

The chain combines TRBV2 with TRBJ1-1; 7 bases line up with TRBD1. CDR1 and CDR2 from the germline V gene are SNHLY and FYNNEI. This CDR3 has 15 residues. Trimming cost V 5 bases and J 0 bases; bases outside gene matches: 6. CDR3 nucleotides: TGTGCCAGCAGTCGGGACAGCCAAATGAACACTGAAGCTTTCTTT. Protein product: CASSRDSQMNTEAFF.

The chain has TRBV29-1 and TRBJ1-4; tentative D call: TRBD1 (6 bases). Trimming pared 7 bases from V and 0 bases from J, leaving 21 bases between. The CDR3 covers 17 residues. Germline CDR1 and CDR2: SQVTM and ANQGSEA. CDR3 protein: CSAILGDKASTNEKLFF. In DNA form, the CDR3 reads TGCAGCGCCATTCTCGGGGACAAAGCATCAACTAATGAAAAACTGTTTTTT.

V is TRBV4-1 and J is TRBJ1-6; D is undetermined. The CDR3 loop spans 15 amino acids. Trimming cost V 1 base and J 8 bases, with 12 bases left between them. The germline CDR1 and CDR2 sequences are MGHRA and YSYEKL. The CDR3 sequence is CASSQVDGIDSPLHF. The CDR3 nucleotides read TGCGCCAGCAGCCAAGTGGACGGGATTGATTCACCCCTCCACTTT.

The chain employs TRBV5-1 and TRBJ2-3; 8 bases map to TRBD2. Germline CDR1 reads SGHRS; CDR2 reads YFSETQ. The CDR3 runs to 12 residues. V lost 5 bases to trimming and J lost 9 bases; unmatched junction nucleotides: 5. CDR3 nucleotide sequence: TGCGCCAGCAGAATTGAGCGGGAGACGCAGTATTTT. Amino acids: CASRIERETQYF.

The CDR3 DNA reads TGCGCCAGCAGCCAAGCTCGGGGGGGCAATTCACCCCTCCACTTT. Amino acid sequence: CASSQARGGNSPLHF. The V gene is TRBV4-3, the J gene TRBJ1-6; possible D gene TRBD1, 6 bases. The germline CDR1 and CDR2 sequences are LGHNA and YSLEER. Trimming left V 1 base short and J 7 bases short, with 11 bases between. This CDR3 has 15 residues.

This chain links TRBV30 with TRBJ1-4; D might be TRBD1 (5 bases). Deletions cut 1 base from V and 3 bases from J, with 12 bases between. This CDR3 comprises 15 residues. From germline, CDR1 is GTSNPN and CDR2 SVGIG (reference sequence). The CDR3 loop is CAWSGTGFANEKLFF. Written as DNA, the CDR3 is TGTGCCTGGAGTGGAACAGGTTTCGCTAATGAAAAACTGTTTTTT. Combining the CDR3 with reference TRBV30 and TRBJ1-4 gives the whole variable domain SQTIHQWPATLVQPVGSPLSLECTVEGTSNPNLYWYRQAAGRGLQLLFYSVGIGQISSEVPQNLSASRPQDRQFILSSKKLLLSDSGFYLCAWSGTGFANEKLFFGSGTQLSVL.

This clone has only a few counts. For the CDR3, the DNA is TGTGCCAGCAGCTTGTCGGCGTTAACTGAAGCTTTCTTT. Translated: CASSLSALTEAFF. The chain is built from TRBV5-6 and TRBJ1-1; D not certain. The V end was cut by 1 base, the J end by 5 bases, with 9 bases between. Germline V gene sequence: CDR1 SGHDT, CDR2 YYEEEE. The CDR3 sequence is 13 residues long.

The V and J genes are TRBV2 and TRBJ2-2, with 12 positions matching TRBD1. The trim removed 9 bases at V and 5 bases at J, leaving 7 bases unmatched. Per germline, CDR1 SNHLY and CDR2 FYNNEI. CDR3 length: 15 amino acids. CDR3 in amino acids: CASSGQGAVTGELFF. The CDR3 DNA reads as TGTGCCAGTTCGGGACAGGGGGCTGTAACCGGGGAGCTGTTTTTT.

The chain links TRBV5-4 to TRBJ2-3; D ambiguous. With 4 bases removed from V and 0 bases from J, the gap between germline ends came to 12 bases. This CDR3 comprises 15 residues. Germline V gene lookup returns CDR1 SGHNT and CDR2 YYREEE (reference sequence). This CDR3 is CASSHDSRSTDTQYF. The CDR3, as DNA: TGTGCCAGCAGCCACGACTCCCGGAGCACAGATACGCAGTATTTT.

The chain carries TRBV21-1 and TRBJ1-4; TRBD1 was called by the table and not checked on the DNA. TRBV21-1 is designated a pseudogene. This CDR3 is built from 16 residues. CDR3 nucleotides: TGTGCCAGCAGCAACTCCCGGACAGCAAAACTTGAAAAACTGTTTTTT. Encoded protein: CASSNSRTAKLEKLFF.

The CDR3 DNA reads as TGTGCCAGCAGCCCAATCGGACAGGGTTACGAGCAGTACTTC. Amino acid sequence: CASSPIGQGYEQYF. The rearrangement links TRBV27 to TRBJ2-7, with 8 bases fitting TRBD1. The CDR3 has 14 residues. Germline lookup yields CDR1 MNHEY and CDR2 SMNVEV (reference sequence). V shed 6 bases and J 4 bases; nucleotides not matched to a gene: 8.

This chain connects TRBV30 to TRBJ2-7; D may be TRBD1 (6 bases). CDR1 GTSNPN and CDR2 SVGIG come from the germline V gene (reference sequence). Between the trimmed V and J ends, which lost 3 bases and 3 bases, there was a span of 9 bases. The CDR3 has 12 amino acids. In DNA, the CDR3 is TGTGCCTGGAGGGACAGCTTCTACGAGCAGTACTTC. This gives the protein CAWRDSFYEQYF.

The chain combines TRBV19 with TRBJ1-2; D not certain. The V and J ends lost 5 bases and 2 bases respectively, with 18 bases between them. CDR1 and CDR2 (germline): LNHDA, SQIVND (reference sequence). The CDR3 contains 16 residues. CDR3 sequence: CASSPPRGAANYGYTF. CDR3 nucleotides: TGTGCCAGTAGTCCCCCCCGCGGAGCGGCCAACTATGGCTACACCTTC.

The gene calls are TRBV28 and TRBJ1-4; TRBD1 agrees at 7 bases. The CDR3 sequence is 13 residues long. Germline lookup yields CDR1 MDHEN and CDR2 SYDVKM. After removal of 6 bases from V and 7 bases from J, the junction contained 5 bases not matched to a gene. The CDR3 loop is CASRRGRVEKLFF. CDR3 DNA: TGTGCCAGCAGGAGGGGGCGGGTTGAAAAACTGTTTTTT.